The clone carrying this T cell receptor beta chain was observed a few times. Its antigen remains unidentified. Patients counted as stable if ophthalmopathy did not develop within 18 months. Newly diagnosed hyperthyroidism patients aged 18 to 65 years had disease lasting under 2 months. Clinicians diagnosed patients from clinical symptoms, serum thyroxine and TRAb, thyroid ultrasound and orbital computed tomography. This specimen belongs to a study of T cells in Graves' hyperthyroidism and ophthalmopathy. Study findings and constraints: Blood also carried most thyroid clonotypes expanded above 0.001.

The CDR3 totals 16 residues. In germline, CDR1 is MNHEY, CDR2 SVGEGT. V gave up 8 bases and J gave up 1 base; unmatched junction bases: 4. Regions amplified from RNA transcripts were the TCR beta CDR3 regions. The study used the HTBI primer set for a first-round RT-PCR of the TCR CDR3. Using its own MiXCR run on the multiplex PCR reads, TCRdb lists one record per CDR3 protein. The data contain roughly 750,000 distinct CDR3 sequences, about 17% of them singletons. The TCR sequence derives from a man younger than 30 with Graves' hyperthyroidism. The chain is built from TRBV6-2 or TRBV6-3 and TRBJ2-6; TRBD1 aligns across 11 bases. Sequenced sample: blood. This chain's CDR3 is CASRDRGISGANVLTF. CDR3 in DNA: TGTGCCAGCCGGGACAGGGGGATTTCTGGGGCCAACGTCCTGACTTTC.